This T cell receptor (beta chain) was found in a study of early T cells in non-severe SARS-CoV-2 infection. Study-level information: Sequencing was performed on bulk RNA from unsorted whole blood, leaving chains unpaired.

Findings of the study overall: Matching against VDJdb likely underestimated virus-specific expansions, favoring anti-spike CD8.

A note on this clonotype: Its antigen is not identified.

In the library, individual cDNA molecules carried attached unique molecular identifiers. TCRdb passed the 5' RACE reads through MiXCR, listing each CDR3 protein once. The sample has under 85,000 distinct CDR3 sequences, about 14% seen once. There are 14 residues in the CDR3. CDR1 and CDR2 from the germline V gene are DFQATT and SNEGSKA (reference sequence). V was pared by 2 bases and J by 2 bases, with 13 bases between. Sequencing used whole blood, obtained at baseline. This chain connects TRBV20-1 to TRBJ2-7; D may be TRBD1 (6 bases). This receptor was identified in an adult who was a healthcare worker with PCR-confirmed SARS-CoV-2 infection or an uninfected control (not recorded which). The CDR3, as DNA: TGCAGTGCTAGAAAATGGGACACTACCTACGAGCAGTACTTC. Translation: CSARKWDTTYEQYF.